A single sample is the source of the 20 T cell receptor beta chains below, sequenced in a study of T cells after yellow fever vaccination. TCRdb itself ran the 5' RACE reads through MiXCR, one entry per CDR3 protein. Altogether a few hundred thousand distinct CDR3 sequences are present, 6.8% being singletons, with the ten largest covering around 17%. The specimen comprised PBMCs, sampled approximately 40 days after the first yellow fever vaccination. The source is a man in his late teens or twenties who received the YFV17D yellow fever vaccine.

The V call is TRBV3-1, the J call TRBJ2-1; 8 nucleotides match TRBD1. The CDR3 runs 14 residues. Trimming at V came to 3 bases and at J to 8 bases, leaving 6 bases not matched to a gene. Germline loops: CDR1 LGHDT, CDR2 YNNKEL (reference sequence). In DNA, the CDR3 is TGTGCCAGCAGCCAGGGGCAGGGGGCCGATGAGCAGTTCTTC. Protein: CASSQGQGADEQFF.

This clonotype was detected a few times. The chain recombines TRBV20-1 with TRBJ1-1; D perhaps matches TRBD1 (5 bases). This CDR3 contains 13 residues. Trimming stripped 1 base from V and 3 bases from J, with 9 bases between. CDR1 is DFQATT and CDR2 is SNEGSKA in the germline V gene (reference sequence). CDR3 DNA: TGCAGTGCTAGAGGGGGGACTTACACTGAAGCTTTCTTT. Translated, it gives CSARGGTYTEAFF.

In its sample, this clonotype was seen many times. This sequence joins TRBV5-1 and TRBJ2-5, with TRBD1 matching over 9 bases. The CDR3 is 16 residues long. J was trimmed by 5 bases and V by 4 bases; bases with no gene match: 12. The germline gives CDR1 SGHRS, CDR2 YFSETQ. In nucleotides, the CDR3 is TGCGCCAGCAGCCTCGACCCCGGGACAGGGCCCGAGACCCAGTACTTC. Protein sequence: CASSLDPGTGPETQYF.

A word on this clonotype: This could be a read error, since a much larger clone is one nucleotide away. The genes are TRBV18 and TRBJ1-6; D uncertain. The CDR3 loop spans 13 amino acids. CDR1 is KGHSH and CDR2 is LQKENI in the germline V gene. Trimming shortened V by 2 bases and J by 17 bases, and 16 bases separated the two germline ends. The DNA of the CDR3 is TGTGCCAGCTCACCAGAGAGGCTAGCGGCCTTCCACTTT. It yields the protein CASSPERLAAFHF. The complete variable domain, with remaining parts taken from reference TRBV18 and TRBJ1-6, reads NAGVMQNPRHLVRRRGQEARLRCSPMKGHSHVYWYRQLPEEGLKFMVYLQKENIIDESGMPKERFSAEFPKEGPSILRIQQVVRGDSAAYFCASSPERLAAFHFGNGTRLTVT.

This clonotype was observed at least ten times. The rearrangement joins TRBV20-1 to TRBJ2-3; 9 positions agree with TRBD2. The CDR3 is 14 amino acids. With 7 bases clipped from V and 9 bases from J, the junction kept 14 bases outside the gene matches. In germline, CDR1 is DFQATT, CDR2 SNEGSKA (reference sequence). The CDR3: CSVPVAGDLMTQYF. The CDR3 DNA sequence: TGCAGTGTTCCCGTAGCGGGGGACCTTATGACGCAGTATTTT.

The chain has TRBV27 and TRBJ2-6; D is tentatively TRBD1 or TRBD2 (5 bases each). Trimming removed 6 bases from V and 9 bases from J, with 21 bases in between. CDR3 length equals 16 residues. CDR1 is MNHEY, CDR2 SMNVEV, per germline (reference sequence). CDR3 protein: CASSRDGHLRINVLTF. CDR3 coding DNA: TGTGCCAGCAGCAGGGACGGGCACCTAAGGATCAACGTCCTGACTTTC.

In its sample, this clonotype was seen a few times. In DNA form, the CDR3 reads TGTGCCAGCAGTCCGACAGGGGGAGCAGATACGCAGTATTTT. This codes for CASSPTGGADTQYF. The gene calls are TRBV12-3 or TRBV12-4 and TRBJ2-3, with 9 bases identical to TRBD1. This CDR3 is built from 14 residues. V lost 5 bases and J lost 4; bases outside the gene matches: 4.

CDR3 nucleotide sequence: TGTGCCAGCAGTCTCTCGGACAGAGTGTACTCTGGGGCCAACGTCCTGACTTTC. This translates into CASSLSDRVYSGANVLTF. The rearrangement links TRBV5-6 to TRBJ2-6; D is possibly TRBD1 (6 bases). V was pared by 5 bases and J by 0 bases, with 18 bases between. This CDR3 has 18 amino acids. Looked up from germline, CDR1 is SGHDT and CDR2 is YYEEEE.

The CDR3 nucleotides read TGCAGTGCCGCCCTCGGGGGGCGGGGAGATACGCAGTATTTT. This sequence encodes CSAALGGRGDTQYF. The chain joins TRBV20-1 to TRBJ2-3, with D possibly being TRBD2 (7 bases). Trimming took off 6 bases at V and 5 bases at J, with 18 bases between the two ends. This CDR3 has 14 residues. From germline, CDR1 is DFQATT and CDR2 SNEGSKA (reference sequence).

This chain uses TRBV5-6 with TRBJ2-5; D might be TRBD1 or TRBD2, each matching 5 bases. The V and J ends lost 3 bases and 2 bases respectively, with 14 bases between them. The CDR3 is 15 residues long. Looked up from germline, CDR1 is SGHDT and CDR2 is YYEEEE. CDR3 coding DNA: TGTGCCAGCAGCTGGTTCGGGGCTGTACAAGAGACCCAGTACTTC. This codes for CASSWFGAVQETQYF.

This sequence joins TRBV10-3 and TRBJ2-3; 9 bases align to TRBD2. This CDR3 is built from 15 residues. Germline V gene lookup returns CDR1 ENHRY and CDR2 SYGVKD. Unmatched junction bases numbered 0, after V lost 2 bases and J lost 0 bases. The CDR3 reads CAISELAGSTDTQYF. The CDR3 DNA is TGTGCCATCAGTGAGCTAGCGGGAAGCACAGATACGCAGTATTTT.

Only a few counts were recorded for this clonotype. CDR3 loop: CSAREGQGTNEQFF. The CDR3 bases are TGCAGTGCTAGGGAAGGACAGGGGACCAATGAGCAGTTCTTC. The chain is built from TRBV20-1 and TRBJ2-1; 9 bases fit TRBD1. Germline trimming cut 3 bases from V and 6 bases from J; bases unmatched to any gene: 6. Per the germline V gene, CDR1 is DFQATT and CDR2 is SNEGSKA (reference sequence). The CDR3 extends over 14 amino acids.

The chain links TRBV7-2 to TRBJ2-5, with 8 bases lining up with TRBD1. Germline lookup yields CDR1 SGHTA and CDR2 FQGNSA. This CDR3 has 14 residues. V gave up 4 bases and J gave up 1 base; unmatched junction bases: 2. CDR3 loop: CASSSTGGQETQYF. CDR3 sequence (DNA): TGTGCCAGCAGCTCTACAGGGGGCCAAGAGACCCAGTACTTC.

This clonotype was recorded at least ten times. CDR3 loop: CASSFFQANTGELFF. CDR3 nucleotide sequence: TGTGCCAGCAGCTTTTTCCAGGCGAACACCGGGGAGCTGTTTTTT. The V call is TRBV5-4, the J call TRBJ2-2; D unresolved. Looked up from germline, CDR1 is SGHNT and CDR2 is YYREEE (reference sequence). Trimming shortened V by 2 bases and J by 0 bases, and 8 bases separated the two germline ends. CDR3 length: 15 residues.

This clonotype has a count of ten or more. The chain is built from TRBV28 and TRBJ2-5; tentatively, D is TRBD1 (6 bases). CDR1 is MDHEN and CDR2 is SYDVKM in the germline V gene. The V gene lost 7 bases and the J gene lost 0 bases, with 18 bases spanning the gap. The CDR3 loop spans 16 amino acids. The DNA for the CDR3 is TGTGCCAGCACCCAAACCGACAGGACTGACCAAGAGACCCAGTACTTC. Its protein is CASTQTDRTDQETQYF. Together with reference TRBV28 and TRBJ2-5, the CDR3 gives the full variable domain: DVKVTQSSRYLVKRTGEKVFLECVQDMDHENMFWYRQDPGLGLRLIYFSYDVKMKEKGDIPEGYSVSREKKERFSLILESASTNQTSMYLCASTQTDRTDQETQYFGPGTRLLVL.

The V call is TRBV27, the J call TRBJ2-5, with a possible D match to TRBD2 (6 bases). V shed 0 bases and J shed 6 bases, with 11 bases lying between them. Per the germline V gene, CDR1 is MNHEY and CDR2 is SMNVEV (reference sequence). The CDR3 contains 14 residues. DNA of the CDR3: TGTGCCAGCAGTTTATCGTGGGGGGATCAGACCCAGTACTTC. Amino acids: CASSLSWGDQTQYF.

This clonotype was seen a handful of times. The V call is TRBV14, the J call TRBJ1-1; D ambiguous. CDR3 size: 16 residues. Per germline, CDR1 SGHDN and CDR2 FVKESK. V lost 5 bases, J lost 1 base, and 17 bases lay in between. CDR3 in DNA: TGTGCCAGCAGCAGCCGGGCCCCCCTACAGAACACTGAAGCTTTCTTT. As protein: CASSSRAPLQNTEAFF.

This clonotype was found a few times. The rearrangement links TRBV3-1 to TRBJ2-3; D possibly corresponds to TRBD2 (6 bases). The CDR3 covers 18 residues. The germline CDR1 and CDR2 sequences are LGHDT and YNNKEL (reference sequence). Trimming stripped 0 bases from V and 4 bases from J, with 20 bases between. CDR3 in amino acids: CASSQDLPGQGGADTQYF. The CDR3 DNA reads TGTGCCAGCAGCCAAGATCTGCCGGGGCAGGGAGGTGCAGATACGCAGTATTTT.

Concerning this clonotype itself: It may be a read error: a sequence one base away is much more abundant. The chain links TRBV2 to TRBJ2-1; the match to TRBD2 covers 9 bases. The CDR3 extends over 14 amino acids. With V trimmed by 6 bases and J by 10 bases, 10 bases remained unmatched. Germline CDR1 is SNHLY and CDR2 is FYNNEI. The CDR3 region has the DNA TGTGCCAGCAGAGAGCGGGGGGCGGATAGCGAGCAGTTCTTC. Protein sequence: CASRERGADSEQFF.

This clonotype was picked up a small number of times. This chain uses TRBV6-1 with TRBJ2-1; D may be TRBD1 (6 bases). Per germline, CDR1 MNHNS and CDR2 SASEGT. V lost 7 bases and J lost 8, with 15 bases in between. The CDR3 extends over 13 amino acids. The CDR3, as DNA: TGTGCCAGCAACCCAACAGGGTTCGATGAGCAGTTCTTC. Translating it yields CASNPTGFDEQFF.